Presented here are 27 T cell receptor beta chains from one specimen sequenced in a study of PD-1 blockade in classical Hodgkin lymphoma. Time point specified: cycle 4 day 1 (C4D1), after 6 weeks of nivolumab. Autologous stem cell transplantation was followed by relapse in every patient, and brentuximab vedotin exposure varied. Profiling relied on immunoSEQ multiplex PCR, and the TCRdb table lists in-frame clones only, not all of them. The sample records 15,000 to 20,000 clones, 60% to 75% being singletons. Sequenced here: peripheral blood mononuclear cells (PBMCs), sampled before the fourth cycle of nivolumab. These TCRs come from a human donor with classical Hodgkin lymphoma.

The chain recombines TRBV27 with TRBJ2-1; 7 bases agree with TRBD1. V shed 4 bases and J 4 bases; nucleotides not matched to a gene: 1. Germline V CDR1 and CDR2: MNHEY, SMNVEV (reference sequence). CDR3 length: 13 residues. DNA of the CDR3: TGTGCCAGCAGTTGGACAGGATACAATGAGCAGTTCTTC. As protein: CASSWTGYNEQFF.

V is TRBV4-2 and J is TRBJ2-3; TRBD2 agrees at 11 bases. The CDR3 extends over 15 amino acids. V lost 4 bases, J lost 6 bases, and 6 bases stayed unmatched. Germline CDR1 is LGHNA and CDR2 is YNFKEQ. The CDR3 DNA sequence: TGTGCCAGCAGCCTGTCACTAGCGGGAGTTGATACGCAGTATTTT. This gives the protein CASSLSLAGVDTQYF.

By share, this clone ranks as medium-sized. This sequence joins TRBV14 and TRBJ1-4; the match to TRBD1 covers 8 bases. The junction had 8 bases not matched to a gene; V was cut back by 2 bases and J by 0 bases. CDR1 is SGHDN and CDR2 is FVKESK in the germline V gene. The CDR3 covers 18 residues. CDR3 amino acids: CASSQTGTGQATNEKLFF. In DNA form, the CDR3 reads TGTGCCAGCAGCCAAACCGGGACAGGACAGGCAACTAATGAAAAACTGTTTTTT.

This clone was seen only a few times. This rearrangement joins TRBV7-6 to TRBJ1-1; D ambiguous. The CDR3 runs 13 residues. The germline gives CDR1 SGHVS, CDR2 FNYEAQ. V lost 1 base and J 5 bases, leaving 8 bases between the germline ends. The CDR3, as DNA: TGTGCCAGCAGCTTAGGAGGGCGGACTGAAGCTTTCTTT. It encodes CASSLGGRTEAFF.

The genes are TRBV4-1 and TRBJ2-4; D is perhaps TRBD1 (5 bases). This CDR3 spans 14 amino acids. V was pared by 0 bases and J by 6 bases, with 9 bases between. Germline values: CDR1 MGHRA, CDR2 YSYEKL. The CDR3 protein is CASSQDQGVNIQYF. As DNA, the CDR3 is TGCGCCAGCAGCCAAGACCAGGGTGTAAACATTCAGTACTTC.

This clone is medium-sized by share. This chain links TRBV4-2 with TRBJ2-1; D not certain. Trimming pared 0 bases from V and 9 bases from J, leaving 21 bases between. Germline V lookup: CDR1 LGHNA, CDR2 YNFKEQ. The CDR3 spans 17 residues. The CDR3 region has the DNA TGTGCCAGCAGCCAAGATGCCGCAGGCCTAGGGAACTTTGAGCAGTTCTTC. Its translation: CASSQDAAGLGNFEQFF.

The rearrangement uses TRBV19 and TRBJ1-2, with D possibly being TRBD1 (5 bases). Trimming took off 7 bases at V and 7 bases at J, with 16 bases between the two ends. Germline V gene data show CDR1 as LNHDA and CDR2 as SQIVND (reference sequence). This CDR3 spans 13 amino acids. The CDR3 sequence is CASTQGRGFGYTF. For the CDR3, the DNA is TGTGCCAGTACCCAGGGAAGGGGCTTTGGCTACACCTTC.

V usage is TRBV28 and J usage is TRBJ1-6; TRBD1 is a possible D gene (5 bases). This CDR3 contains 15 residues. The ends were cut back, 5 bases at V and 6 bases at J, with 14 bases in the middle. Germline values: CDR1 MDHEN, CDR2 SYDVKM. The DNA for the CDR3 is TGTGCCAGCAGTCCACGGGGGGTAGGTAATTCACCCCTCCACTTT. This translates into CASSPRGVGNSPLHF.

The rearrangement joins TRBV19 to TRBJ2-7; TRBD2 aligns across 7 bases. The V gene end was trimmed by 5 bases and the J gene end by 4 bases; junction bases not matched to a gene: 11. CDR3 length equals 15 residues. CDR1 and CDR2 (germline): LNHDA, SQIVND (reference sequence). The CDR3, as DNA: TGTGCCAGTAGTTGGGTCGGCGGGAGTGTATACGAGCAGTACTTC. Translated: CASSWVGGSVYEQYF.

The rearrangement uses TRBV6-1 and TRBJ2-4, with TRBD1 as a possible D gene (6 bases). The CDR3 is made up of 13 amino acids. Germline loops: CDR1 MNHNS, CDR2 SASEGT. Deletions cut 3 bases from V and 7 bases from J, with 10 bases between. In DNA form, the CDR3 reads TGTGCCAGCAGTGAGACAGGATTTAACATTCAGTACTTC. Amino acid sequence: CASSETGFNIQYF.

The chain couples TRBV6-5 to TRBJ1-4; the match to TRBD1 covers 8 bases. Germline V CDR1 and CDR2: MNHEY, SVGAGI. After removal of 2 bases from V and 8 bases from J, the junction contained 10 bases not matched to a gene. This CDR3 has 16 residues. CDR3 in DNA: TGTGCCAGCAGTTACGGGCAGGGGGCAGTCGGCGAAAAACTGTTTTTT. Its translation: CASSYGQGAVGEKLFF.

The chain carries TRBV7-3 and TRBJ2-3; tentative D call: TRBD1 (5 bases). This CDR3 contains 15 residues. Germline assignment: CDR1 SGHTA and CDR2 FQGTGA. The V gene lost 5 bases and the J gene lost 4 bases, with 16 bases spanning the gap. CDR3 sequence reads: CASSLESGAADTQYF. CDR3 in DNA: TGTGCCAGCAGCCTCGAGAGTGGGGCCGCAGATACGCAGTATTTT.

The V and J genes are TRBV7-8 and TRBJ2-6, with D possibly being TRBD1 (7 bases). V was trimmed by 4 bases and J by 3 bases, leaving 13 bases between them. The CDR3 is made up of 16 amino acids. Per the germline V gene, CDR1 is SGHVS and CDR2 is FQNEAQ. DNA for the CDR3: TGTGCCAGCAGCTCGCGCAGGGGGGTTGGGGCCAACGTCCTGACTTTC. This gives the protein CASSSRRGVGANVLTF.

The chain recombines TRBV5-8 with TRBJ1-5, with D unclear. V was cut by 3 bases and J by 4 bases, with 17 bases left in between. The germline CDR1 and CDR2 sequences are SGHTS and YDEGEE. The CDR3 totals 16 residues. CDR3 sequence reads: CASSSTVGRSNQPQHF. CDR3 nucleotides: TGTGCCAGCAGCTCAACCGTAGGACGGAGTAATCAGCCCCAGCATTTT.

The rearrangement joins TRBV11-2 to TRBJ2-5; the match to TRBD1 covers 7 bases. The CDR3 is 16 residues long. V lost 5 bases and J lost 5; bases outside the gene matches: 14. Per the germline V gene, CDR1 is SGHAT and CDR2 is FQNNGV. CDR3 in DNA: TGTGCCAGCAGCCGCCTTGACTCAGGGGGAAGGGAGACCCAGTACTTC. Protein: CASSRLDSGGRETQYF.

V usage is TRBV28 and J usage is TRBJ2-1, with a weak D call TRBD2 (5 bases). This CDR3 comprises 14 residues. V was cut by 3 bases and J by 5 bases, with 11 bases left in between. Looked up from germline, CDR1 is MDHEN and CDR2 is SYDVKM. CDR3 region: CASSFFSGNNEQFF. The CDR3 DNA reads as TGTGCCAGCAGTTTCTTCAGCGGAAACAATGAGCAGTTCTTC.

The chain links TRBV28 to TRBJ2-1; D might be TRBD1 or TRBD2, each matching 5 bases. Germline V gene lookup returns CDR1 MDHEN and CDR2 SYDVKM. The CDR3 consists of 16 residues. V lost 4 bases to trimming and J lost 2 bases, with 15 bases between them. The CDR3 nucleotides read TGTGCCAGCAGTTCCCCCGGGACCCCGACCTACAATGAGCAGTTCTTC. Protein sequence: CASSSPGTPTYNEQFF.

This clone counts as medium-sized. CDR3 residues: CASALPGQETQYF. CDR3 sequence (DNA): TGTGCTAGTGCGTTACCGGGCCAGGAGACCCAGTACTTC. The chain recombines TRBV12-5 with TRBJ2-5; D ambiguous. This CDR3 is built from 13 residues. Germline V CDR1 and CDR2: LGHNT, FRNRAP. V was pared by 7 bases and J by 5 bases, with 14 bases between.

CDR3 region: CASSRSGGYQETQYF. In DNA form, the CDR3 reads TGTGCCAGCAGCCGGAGCGGGGGTTACCAAGAGACCCAGTACTTC. The V and J genes are TRBV7-9 and TRBJ2-5, with 8 bases identical to TRBD2. Germline V gives CDR1 SEHNR, CDR2 FQNEAQ (reference sequence). V was pared by 5 bases and J by 0 bases, with 5 bases of the junction left unmatched. The CDR3 totals 15 residues.

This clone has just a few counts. The CDR3 region has the DNA TGCGCCAGCAGCCAAACAGGCAGCAACTACGAGCAGTACTTC. It codes for CASSQTGSNYEQYF. The chain combines TRBV4-1 with TRBJ2-7; D may be TRBD1 (5 bases). V dropped 2 bases and J dropped 3 bases, with 11 bases sitting between them. This CDR3 is built from 14 residues. Germline V lookup: CDR1 MGHRA, CDR2 YSYEKL.

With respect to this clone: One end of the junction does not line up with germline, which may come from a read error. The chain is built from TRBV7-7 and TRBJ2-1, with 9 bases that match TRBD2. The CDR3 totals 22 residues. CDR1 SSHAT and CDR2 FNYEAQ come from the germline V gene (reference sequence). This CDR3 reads CASSLATPKPSGDSSSYNEQFF. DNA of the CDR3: TGTGCTAGCAGCTTAGCAACCCCTAAACCTAGCGGGGACTCTAGCTCCTACAATGAGCAGTTCTTC.

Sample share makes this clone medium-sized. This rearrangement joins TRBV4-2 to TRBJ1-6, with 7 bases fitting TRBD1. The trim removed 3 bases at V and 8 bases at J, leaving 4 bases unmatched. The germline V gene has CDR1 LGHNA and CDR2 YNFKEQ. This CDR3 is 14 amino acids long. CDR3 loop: CASSQGQQDSPLHF. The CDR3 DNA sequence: TGTGCCAGCAGCCAGGGACAGCAGGATTCACCCCTCCACTTT.

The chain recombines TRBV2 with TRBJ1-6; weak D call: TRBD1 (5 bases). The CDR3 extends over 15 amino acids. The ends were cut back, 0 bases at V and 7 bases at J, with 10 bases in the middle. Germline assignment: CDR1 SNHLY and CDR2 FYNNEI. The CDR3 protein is CASSEAWGRNSPLHF. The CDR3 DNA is TGTGCCAGCAGTGAAGCGTGGGGGAGGAATTCACCCCTCCACTTT.

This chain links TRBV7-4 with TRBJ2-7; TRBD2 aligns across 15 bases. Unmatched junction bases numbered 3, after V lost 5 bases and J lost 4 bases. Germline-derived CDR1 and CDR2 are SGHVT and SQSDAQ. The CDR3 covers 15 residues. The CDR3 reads CASSQGLAGGYEQYF. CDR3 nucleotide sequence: TGTGCCAGCAGCCAGGGACTAGCGGGAGGATACGAGCAGTACTTC.

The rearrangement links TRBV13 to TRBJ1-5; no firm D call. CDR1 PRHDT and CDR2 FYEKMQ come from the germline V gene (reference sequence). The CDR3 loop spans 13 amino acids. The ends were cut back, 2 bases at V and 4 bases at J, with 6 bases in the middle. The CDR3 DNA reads TGTGCCAGCAGCTTATCTCGTAATCAGCCCCAGCATTTT. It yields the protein CASSLSRNQPQHF.

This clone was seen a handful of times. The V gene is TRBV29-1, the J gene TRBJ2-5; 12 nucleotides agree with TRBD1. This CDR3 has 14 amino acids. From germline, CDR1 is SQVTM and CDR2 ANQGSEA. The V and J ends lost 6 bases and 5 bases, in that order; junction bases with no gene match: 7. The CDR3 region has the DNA TGCAGCGTCACCGGGACAGGGGGCAAGGAGACCCAGTACTTC. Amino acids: CSVTGTGGKETQYF.

The CDR3 DNA is TGTGCCAGTAGTATAGAGCAAAAAAACATTCAGTACTTC. It specifies CASSIEQKNIQYF. This chain links TRBV19 with TRBJ2-4; D gene unclear. Germline CDR1 and CDR2: LNHDA and SQIVND (reference sequence). CDR3 length: 13 residues. The V end lost 0 bases, the J end lost 4 bases, and 4 bases lay between the germline ends.